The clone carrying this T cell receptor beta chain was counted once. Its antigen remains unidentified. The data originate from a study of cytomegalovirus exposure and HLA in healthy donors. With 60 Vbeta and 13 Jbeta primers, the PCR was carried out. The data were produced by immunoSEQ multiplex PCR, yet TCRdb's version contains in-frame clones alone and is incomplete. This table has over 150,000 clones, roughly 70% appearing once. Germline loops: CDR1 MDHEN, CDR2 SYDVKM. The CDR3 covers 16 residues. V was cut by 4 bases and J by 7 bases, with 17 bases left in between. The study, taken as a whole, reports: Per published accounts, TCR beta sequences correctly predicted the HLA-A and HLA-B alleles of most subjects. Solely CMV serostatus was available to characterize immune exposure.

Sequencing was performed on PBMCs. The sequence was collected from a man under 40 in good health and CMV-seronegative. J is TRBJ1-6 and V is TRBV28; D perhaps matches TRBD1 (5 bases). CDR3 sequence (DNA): TGTGCCAGCAGTTCGCTCACAGGCATAAGGAATTCACCCCTCCACTTT. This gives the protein CASSSLTGIRNSPLHF.